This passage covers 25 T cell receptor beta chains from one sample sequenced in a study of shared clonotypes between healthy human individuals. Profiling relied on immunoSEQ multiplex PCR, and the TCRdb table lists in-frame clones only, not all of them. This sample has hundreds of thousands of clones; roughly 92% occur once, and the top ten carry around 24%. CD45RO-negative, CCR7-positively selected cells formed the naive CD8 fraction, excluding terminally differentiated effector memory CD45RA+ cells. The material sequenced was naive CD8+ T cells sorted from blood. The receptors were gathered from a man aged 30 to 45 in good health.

The CDR3 protein is CASTTWTGLSYEQYF. The DNA for the CDR3 is TGTGCCAGCACCACTTGGACGGGTTTATCCTACGAGCAGTACTTC. The chain couples TRBV6-1 to TRBJ2-7; no definite D call. This CDR3 is 15 amino acids long. The germline CDR1 and CDR2 sequences are MNHNS and SASEGT. V was clipped by 7 bases and J by 1 base, with 17 bases between them.

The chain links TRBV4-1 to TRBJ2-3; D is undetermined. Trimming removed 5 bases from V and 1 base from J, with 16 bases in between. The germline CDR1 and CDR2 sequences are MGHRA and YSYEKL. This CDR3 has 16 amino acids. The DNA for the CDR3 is TGCGCCAGCAGCGTCGAAAACCGGATAGGCACAGATACGCAGTATTTT. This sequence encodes CASSVENRIGTDTQYF.

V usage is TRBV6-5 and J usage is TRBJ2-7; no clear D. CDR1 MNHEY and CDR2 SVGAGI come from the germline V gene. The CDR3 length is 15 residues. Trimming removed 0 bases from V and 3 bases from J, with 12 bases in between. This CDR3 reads CASSYSRYPDYEQYF. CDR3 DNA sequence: TGTGCCAGCAGTTACTCGCGGTACCCGGACTACGAGCAGTACTTC.

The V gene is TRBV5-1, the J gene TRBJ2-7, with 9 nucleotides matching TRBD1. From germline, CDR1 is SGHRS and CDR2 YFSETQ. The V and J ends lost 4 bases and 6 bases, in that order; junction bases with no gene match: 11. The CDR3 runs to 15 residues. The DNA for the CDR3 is TGCGCCAGCAGCGGCCCGGGACAGGGAAAGATCGAGCAGTACTTC. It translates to CASSGPGQGKIEQYF. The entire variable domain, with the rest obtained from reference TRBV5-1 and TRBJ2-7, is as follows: KAGVTQTPRYLIKTRGQQVTLSCSPISGHRSVSWYQQTPGQGLQFLFEYFSETQRNKGNFPGRFSGRQFSNSRSEMNVSTLELGDSALYLCASSGPGQGKIEQYFGPGTRLTVT.

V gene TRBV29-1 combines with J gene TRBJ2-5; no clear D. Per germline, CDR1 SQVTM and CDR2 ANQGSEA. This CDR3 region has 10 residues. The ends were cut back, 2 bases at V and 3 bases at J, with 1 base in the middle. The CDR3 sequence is CSVEKETQYF. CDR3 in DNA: TGCAGCGTTGAAAAAGAGACCCAGTACTTC. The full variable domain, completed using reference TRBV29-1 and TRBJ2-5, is SAVISQKPSRDICQRGTSLTIQCQVDSQVTMMFWYRQQPGQSLTLIATANQGSEATYESGFVIDKFPISRPNLTFSTLTVSNMSPEDSSIYLCSVEKETQYFGPGTRLLVL.

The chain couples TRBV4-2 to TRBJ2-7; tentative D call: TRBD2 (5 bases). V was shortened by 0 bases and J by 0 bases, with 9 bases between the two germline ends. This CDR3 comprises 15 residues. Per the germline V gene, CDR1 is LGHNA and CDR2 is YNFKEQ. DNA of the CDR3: TGTGCCAGCAGCCAAGAGCCTGGGAGCTCCTACGAGCAGTACTTC. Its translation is CASSQEPGSSYEQYF.

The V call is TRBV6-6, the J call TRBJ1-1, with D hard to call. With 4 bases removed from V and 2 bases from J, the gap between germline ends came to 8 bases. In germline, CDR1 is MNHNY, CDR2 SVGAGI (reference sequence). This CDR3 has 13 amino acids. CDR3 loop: CASSSDINTEAFF. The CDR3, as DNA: TGTGCCAGCAGTTCCGACATAAACACTGAAGCTTTCTTT.

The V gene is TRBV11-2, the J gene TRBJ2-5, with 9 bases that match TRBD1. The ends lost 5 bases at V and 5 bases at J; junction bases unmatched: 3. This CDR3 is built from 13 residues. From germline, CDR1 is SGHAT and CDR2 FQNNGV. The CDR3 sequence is CASSGTGPETQYF. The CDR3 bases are TGTGCCAGCAGCGGGACAGGGCCGGAGACCCAGTACTTC.

The CDR3 region is CASSESRLVLGDTQYF. The DNA for the CDR3 is TGTGCCAGCAGTGAATCTAGGTTGGTCCTCGGAGATACGCAGTATTTT. V gene TRBV2 combines with J gene TRBJ2-3; D not certain. The CDR3 consists of 16 residues. From germline, CDR1 is SNHLY and CDR2 FYNNEI. Trimming left V 2 bases short and J 5 bases short, with 17 bases between.

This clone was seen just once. The CDR3 DNA reads TGTGCCAGCAGCTCCCCTTTTGGGTTCGATACAGATACGCAGTATTTT. Amino acids: CASSSPFGFDTDTQYF. The V and J genes are TRBV7-9 and TRBJ2-3; no reliable D call. The CDR3 loop spans 16 amino acids. Trimming took off 4 bases at V and 3 bases at J, with 17 bases between the two ends. Germline V gives CDR1 SEHNR, CDR2 FQNEAQ (reference sequence).

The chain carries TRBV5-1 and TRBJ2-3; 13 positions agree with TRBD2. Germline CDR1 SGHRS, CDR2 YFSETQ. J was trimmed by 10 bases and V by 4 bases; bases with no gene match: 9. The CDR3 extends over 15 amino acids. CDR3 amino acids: CASSQPGLAGSAQYF. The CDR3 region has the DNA TGCGCCAGCAGCCAGCCGGGACTAGCGGGATCCGCGCAGTATTTT. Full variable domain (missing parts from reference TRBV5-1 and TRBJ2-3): KAGVTQTPRYLIKTRGQQVTLSCSPISGHRSVSWYQQTPGQGLQFLFEYFSETQRNKGNFPGRFSGRQFSNSRSEMNVSTLELGDSALYLCASSQPGLAGSAQYFGPGTRLTVL.

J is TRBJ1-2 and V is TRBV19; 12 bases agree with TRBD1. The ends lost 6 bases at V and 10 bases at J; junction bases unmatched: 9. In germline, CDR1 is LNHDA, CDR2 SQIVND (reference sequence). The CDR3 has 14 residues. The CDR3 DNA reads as TGTGCCAGTAGAACCGGGACAGGGGGCGAATCCTACACCTTC. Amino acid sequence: CASRTGTGGESYTF.

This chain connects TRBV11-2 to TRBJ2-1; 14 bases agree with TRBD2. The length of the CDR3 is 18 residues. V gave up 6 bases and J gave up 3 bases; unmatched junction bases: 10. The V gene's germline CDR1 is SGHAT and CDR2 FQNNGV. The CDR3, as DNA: TGTGCCAGCAGACGAGGGACTAGCGGGAGAGGGCTCTACAATGAGCAGTTCTTC. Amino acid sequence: CASRRGTSGRGLYNEQFF.

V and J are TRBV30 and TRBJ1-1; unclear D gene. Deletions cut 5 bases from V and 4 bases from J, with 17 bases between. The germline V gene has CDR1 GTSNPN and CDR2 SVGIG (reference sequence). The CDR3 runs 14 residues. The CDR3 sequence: CAWSGGVWGTEAFF. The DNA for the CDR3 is TGTGCCTGGTCTGGTGGGGTTTGGGGCACTGAAGCTTTCTTT. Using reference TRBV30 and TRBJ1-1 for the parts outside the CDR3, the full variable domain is SQTIHQWPATLVQPVGSPLSLECTVEGTSNPNLYWYRQAAGRGLQLLFYSVGIGQISSEVPQNLSASRPQDRQFILSSKKLLLSDSGFYLCAWSGGVWGTEAFFGQGTRLTVV.

The CDR3 loop reads CASSSEHLPYEQYF. For the CDR3, the DNA is TGTGCCAGCTCCTCCGAGCATTTACCCTACGAGCAGTACTTC. The chain links TRBV18 to TRBJ2-7; D call uncertain. CDR3 length: 14 amino acids. Germline loops: CDR1 KGHSH, CDR2 LQKENI. Trimming cost V 6 bases and J 2 bases, with 14 bases left between them.

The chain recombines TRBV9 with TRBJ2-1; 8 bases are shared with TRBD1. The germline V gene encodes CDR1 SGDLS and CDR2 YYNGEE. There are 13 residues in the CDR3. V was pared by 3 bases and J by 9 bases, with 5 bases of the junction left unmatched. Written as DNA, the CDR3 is TGTGCCAGCAGCGCTAGGACAGGGAGTGAGCAGTTCTTC. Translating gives CASSARTGSEQFF.

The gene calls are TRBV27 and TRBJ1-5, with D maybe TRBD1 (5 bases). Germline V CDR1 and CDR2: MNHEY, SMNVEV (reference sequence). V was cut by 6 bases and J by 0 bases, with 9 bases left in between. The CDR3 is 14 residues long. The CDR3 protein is CASSTTDSNQPQHF. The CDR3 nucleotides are TGTGCCAGCAGCACGACAGATAGCAATCAGCCCCAGCATTTT.

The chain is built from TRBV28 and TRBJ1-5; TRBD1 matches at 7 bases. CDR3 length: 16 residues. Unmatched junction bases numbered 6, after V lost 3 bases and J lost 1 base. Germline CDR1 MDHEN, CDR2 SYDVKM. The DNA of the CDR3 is TGTGCCAGCAGTTTGGAGACAGGGTACAGCAATCAGCCCCAGCATTTT. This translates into CASSLETGYSNQPQHF.

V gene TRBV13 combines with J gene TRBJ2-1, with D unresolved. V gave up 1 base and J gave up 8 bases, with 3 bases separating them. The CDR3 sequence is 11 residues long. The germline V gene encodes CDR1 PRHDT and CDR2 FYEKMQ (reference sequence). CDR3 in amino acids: CASSLVHEQFF. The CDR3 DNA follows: TGTGCCAGCAGCTTAGTCCATGAGCAGTTCTTC.

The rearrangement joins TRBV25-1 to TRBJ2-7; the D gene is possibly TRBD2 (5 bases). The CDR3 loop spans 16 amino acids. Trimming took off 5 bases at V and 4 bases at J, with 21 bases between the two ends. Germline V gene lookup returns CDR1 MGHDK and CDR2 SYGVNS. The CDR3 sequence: CASSPWGEGTLYEQYF. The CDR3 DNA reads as TGTGCCAGCAGTCCCTGGGGTGAGGGTACCCTTTACGAGCAGTACTTC.

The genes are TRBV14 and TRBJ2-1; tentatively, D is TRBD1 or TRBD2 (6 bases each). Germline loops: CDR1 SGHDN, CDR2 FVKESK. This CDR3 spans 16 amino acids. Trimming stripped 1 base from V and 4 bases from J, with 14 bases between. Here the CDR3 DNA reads TGTGCCAGCAGCCAAGTTAGGGGGGCGCTGTACAATGAGCAGTTCTTC. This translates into CASSQVRGALYNEQFF.

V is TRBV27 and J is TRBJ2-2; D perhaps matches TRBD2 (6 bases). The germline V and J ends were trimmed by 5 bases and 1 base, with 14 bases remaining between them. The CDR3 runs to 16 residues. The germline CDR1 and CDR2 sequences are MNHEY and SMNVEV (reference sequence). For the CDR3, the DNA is TGTGCCAGCAGTACATCTAGCGTCCAGAACACCGGGGAGCTGTTTTTT. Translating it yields CASSTSSVQNTGELFF.

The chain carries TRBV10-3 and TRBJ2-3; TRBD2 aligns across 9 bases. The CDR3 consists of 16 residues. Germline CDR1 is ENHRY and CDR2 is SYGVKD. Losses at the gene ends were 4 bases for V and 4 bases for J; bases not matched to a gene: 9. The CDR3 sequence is CAISAPGLASADTQYF. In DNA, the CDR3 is TGTGCCATCAGTGCTCCGGGACTAGCTTCCGCAGATACGCAGTATTTT.

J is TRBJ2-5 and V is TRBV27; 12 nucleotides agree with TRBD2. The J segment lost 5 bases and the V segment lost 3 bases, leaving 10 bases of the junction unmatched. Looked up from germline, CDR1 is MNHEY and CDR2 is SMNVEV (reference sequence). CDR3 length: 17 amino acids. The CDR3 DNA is TGTGCCAGCAGTTTGAGTCTAGCGGGAGGGCCCAGGGAGACCCAGTACTTC. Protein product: CASSLSLAGGPRETQYF.

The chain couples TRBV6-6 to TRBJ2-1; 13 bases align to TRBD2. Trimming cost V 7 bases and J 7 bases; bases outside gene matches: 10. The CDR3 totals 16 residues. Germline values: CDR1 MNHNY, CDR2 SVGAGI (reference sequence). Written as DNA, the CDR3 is TGTGCCAGCACCCCCCGGACTAGCGGGAGTAGTAATGAGCAGTTCTTC. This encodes CASTPRTSGSSNEQFF.